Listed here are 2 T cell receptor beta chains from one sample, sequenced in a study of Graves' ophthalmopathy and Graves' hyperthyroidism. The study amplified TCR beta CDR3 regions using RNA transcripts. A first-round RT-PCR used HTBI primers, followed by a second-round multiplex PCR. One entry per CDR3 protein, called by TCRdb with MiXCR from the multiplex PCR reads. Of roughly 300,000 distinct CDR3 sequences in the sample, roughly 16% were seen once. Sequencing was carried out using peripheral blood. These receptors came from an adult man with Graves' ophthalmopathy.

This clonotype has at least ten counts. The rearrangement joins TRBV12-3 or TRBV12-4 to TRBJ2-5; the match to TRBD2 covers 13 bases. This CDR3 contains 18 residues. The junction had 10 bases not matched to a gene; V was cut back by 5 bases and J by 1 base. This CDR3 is CASSPGLAGVGAQETQYF. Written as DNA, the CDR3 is TGTGCCAGCAGTCCCGGACTAGCGGGAGTGGGGGCCCAAGAGACCCAGTACTTC.

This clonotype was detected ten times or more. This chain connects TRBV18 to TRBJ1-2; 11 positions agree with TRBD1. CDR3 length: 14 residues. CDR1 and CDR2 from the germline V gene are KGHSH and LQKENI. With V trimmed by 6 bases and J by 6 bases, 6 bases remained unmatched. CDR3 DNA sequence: TGTGCCAGCTCGTCCAGGACAGGGGGCAATGGCTACACCTTC. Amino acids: CASSSRTGGNGYTF. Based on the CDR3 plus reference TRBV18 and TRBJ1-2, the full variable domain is NAGVMQNPRHLVRRRGQEARLRCSPMKGHSHVYWYRQLPEEGLKFMVYLQKENIIDESGMPKERFSAEFPKEGPSILRIQQVVRGDSAAYFCASSSRTGGNGYTFGSGTRLTVV.